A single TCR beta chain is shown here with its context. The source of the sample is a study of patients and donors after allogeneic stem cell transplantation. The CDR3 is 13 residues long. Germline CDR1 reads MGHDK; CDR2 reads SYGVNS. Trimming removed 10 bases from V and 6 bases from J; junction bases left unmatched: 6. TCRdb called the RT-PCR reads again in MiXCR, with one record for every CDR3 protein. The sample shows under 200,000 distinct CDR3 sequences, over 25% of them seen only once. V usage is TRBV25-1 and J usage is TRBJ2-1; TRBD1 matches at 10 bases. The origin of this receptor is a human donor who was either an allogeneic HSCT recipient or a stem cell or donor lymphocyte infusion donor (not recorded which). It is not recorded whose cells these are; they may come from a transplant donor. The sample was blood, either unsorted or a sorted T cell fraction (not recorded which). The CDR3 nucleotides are TGTGCCACCATGGGACAGGGGTTCAATGAGCAGTTCTTC. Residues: CATMGQGFNEQFF. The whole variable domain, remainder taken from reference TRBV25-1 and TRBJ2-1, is EADIYQTPRYLVIGTGKKITLECSQTMGHDKMYWYQQDPGMELHLIHYSYGVNSTEKGDLSSESTVSRIRTEHFPLTLESARPSHTSQYLCATMGQGFNEQFFGPGTRLTVL.